The 10 T cell receptor beta chains below all came from one sample that was sequenced in a study of persistence of HIV-infected CD4 T cells. The stimulus was an HIV-1 Gag 15-mer peptide pool, 0.9 to 1 ug/peptide/mL. Sorted nonresponding memory CD4+ T cells were CD40L-negative, CD69-negative, CD45RO-high. These receptors have no known antigen. The libraries were made with immunoSEQ version 4 in survey mode. TCRdb keeps only in-frame clones here, not all; method: immunoSEQ multiplex PCR. The sample includes about 40,000 clones, about 80% of them seen just once. The sequencing here drew on CD4+ T cells sorted from PBMCs after approximately 19-hour stimulation, taken from a patient who received antiretroviral therapy. The receptors originated from an adult man with HIV who was CMV-seropositive.

The J gene is TRBJ1-2, the V gene TRBV6-5; D gene unclear. The CDR3 spans 15 residues. Germline V gene sequence: CDR1 MNHEY, CDR2 SVGAGI. V lost 2 bases and J lost 0, with 10 bases in between. The DNA for the CDR3 is TGTGCCAGCAGTTACGGCGGCGCCACTAACTATGGCTACACCTTC. Translated: CASSYGGATNYGYTF.

The V and J genes are TRBV14 and TRBJ1-2; maybe TRBD1 (6 bases). CDR3 size: 15 residues. V was clipped by 1 base and J by 8 bases, with 17 bases between them. Germline V gene lookup returns CDR1 SGHDN and CDR2 FVKESK. The CDR3 loop reads CASSQGGAPVTGYTF. The CDR3 region has the DNA TGTGCCAGCAGCCAAGGGGGGGCGCCTGTTACGGGCTACACCTTC.

The chain couples TRBV10-3 to TRBJ2-3; D ambiguous. Germline lookup yields CDR1 ENHRY and CDR2 SYGVKD. V lost 3 bases, J lost 6 bases, and 16 bases lay in between. The CDR3 contains 15 residues. Written as DNA, the CDR3 is TGTGCCATCAGTGATATGGCAAAACTGTCGGATACGCAGTATTTT. This gives the protein CAISDMAKLSDTQYF.

Sample share makes this clone medium-sized. The V and J genes are TRBV19 and TRBJ1-2; D not certain. Germline assignment: CDR1 LNHDA and CDR2 SQIVND (reference sequence). Trimming shortened V by 7 bases and J by 3 bases, and 9 bases separated the two germline ends. The CDR3 covers 12 residues. The chain's CDR3 is CASNGQHYGYTF. CDR3 DNA: TGTGCCAGTAACGGGCAGCACTATGGCTACACCTTC.

The V and J genes are TRBV28 and TRBJ2-5, with D possibly being TRBD2 (6 bases). The CDR3 runs to 15 residues. Germline V lookup: CDR1 MDHEN, CDR2 SYDVKM. The V gene lost 6 bases and the J gene lost 5 bases, with 19 bases spanning the gap. In nucleotides, the CDR3 is TGTGCCAGCAGAGCCCCGGGGGTTAGTGTCGAGACCCAGTACTTC. It yields the protein CASRAPGVSVETQYF.

The chain joins TRBV27 to TRBJ2-3; 12 bases line up with TRBD2. This CDR3 is 15 amino acids long. Germline CDR1 and CDR2: MNHEY and SMNVEV (reference sequence). V lost 6 bases, J lost 4 bases, and 5 bases stayed unmatched. The DNA for the CDR3 is TGTGCCAGCAGACGGACTAGCGGGGTGGCAGATACGCAGTATTTT. The encoded protein is CASRRTSGVADTQYF.

This rearrangement joins TRBV5-4 to TRBJ2-5; D uncertain. CDR1 is SGHNT and CDR2 is YYREEE in the germline V gene (reference sequence). This CDR3 is 15 amino acids long. V was shortened by 4 bases and J by 2 bases, with 15 bases between the two germline ends. The CDR3 bases are TGTGCCAGCAGCCTCCCCGGCGTACCTCAAGAGACCCAGTACTTC. This codes for CASSLPGVPQETQYF.

The chain combines TRBV6-5 with TRBJ1-2; possibly TRBD1 for D (5 bases). The CDR3 loop spans 15 amino acids. Germline V gene sequence: CDR1 MNHEY, CDR2 SVGAGI. V was pared by 3 bases and J by 5 bases, with 16 bases between. The DNA for the CDR3 is TGTGCCAGCAGTTATTCTACAGGATTGCGATATGGCTACACCTTC. It translates to CASSYSTGLRYGYTF.

This clone was recorded a few times. This CDR3 reads CATSDSTTDTQYF. The CDR3 coding sequence is TGTGCCACCAGTGATTCGACGACAGATACGCAGTATTTT. The chain has TRBV24-1 and TRBJ2-3; D ambiguous. This CDR3 comprises 13 residues. Per the germline V gene, CDR1 is KGHDR and CDR2 is SFDVKD. The V and J ends lost 2 bases and 3 bases respectively, with 5 bases between them.

This chain joins TRBV11-3 and TRBJ2-2, with TRBD2 matching over 8 bases. Trimming removed 4 bases from V and 2 bases from J; junction bases left unmatched: 6. The CDR3 has 16 amino acids. CDR1 and CDR2 from the germline V gene are SGHNT and YENEEA. CDR3 DNA: TGTGCCAGCAGCTCCGACAGCGGGGGAAACACCGGGGAGCTGTTTTTT. This sequence encodes CASSSDSGGNTGELFF.